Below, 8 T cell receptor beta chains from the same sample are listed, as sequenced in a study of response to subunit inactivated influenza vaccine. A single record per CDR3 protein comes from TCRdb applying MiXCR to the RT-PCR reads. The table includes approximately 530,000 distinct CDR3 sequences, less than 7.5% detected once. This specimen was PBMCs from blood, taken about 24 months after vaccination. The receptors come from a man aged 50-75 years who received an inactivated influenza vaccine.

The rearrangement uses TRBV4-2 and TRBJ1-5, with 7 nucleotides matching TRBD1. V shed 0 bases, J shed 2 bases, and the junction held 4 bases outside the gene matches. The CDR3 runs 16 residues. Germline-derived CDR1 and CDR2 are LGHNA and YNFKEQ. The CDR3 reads CASSQDYRGGNQPQHF. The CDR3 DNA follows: TGTGCCAGCAGCCAAGATTACAGGGGCGGCAATCAGCCCCAGCATTTT.

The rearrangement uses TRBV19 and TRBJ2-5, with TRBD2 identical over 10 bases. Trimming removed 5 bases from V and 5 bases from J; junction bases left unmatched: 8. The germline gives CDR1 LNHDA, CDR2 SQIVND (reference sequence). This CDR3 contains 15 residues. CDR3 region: CASSPRTSGGETQYF. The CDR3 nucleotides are TGTGCCAGTAGTCCGCGGACTAGCGGAGGGGAGACCCAGTACTTC.

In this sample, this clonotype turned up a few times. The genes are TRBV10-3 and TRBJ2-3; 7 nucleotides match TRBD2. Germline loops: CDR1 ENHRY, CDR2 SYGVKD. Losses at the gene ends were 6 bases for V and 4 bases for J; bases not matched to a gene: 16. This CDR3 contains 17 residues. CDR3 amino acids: CAISARGREATADTQYF. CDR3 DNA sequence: TGTGCCATCAGCGCTAGGGGCCGGGAGGCCACGGCAGATACGCAGTATTTT.

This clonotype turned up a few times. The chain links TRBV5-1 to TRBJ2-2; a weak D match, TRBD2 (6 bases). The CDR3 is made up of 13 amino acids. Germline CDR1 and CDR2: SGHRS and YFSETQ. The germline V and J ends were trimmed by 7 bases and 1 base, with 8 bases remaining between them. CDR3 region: CASLRENTGELFF. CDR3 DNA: TGCGCCAGCCTGCGGGAGAACACCGGGGAGCTGTTTTTT.

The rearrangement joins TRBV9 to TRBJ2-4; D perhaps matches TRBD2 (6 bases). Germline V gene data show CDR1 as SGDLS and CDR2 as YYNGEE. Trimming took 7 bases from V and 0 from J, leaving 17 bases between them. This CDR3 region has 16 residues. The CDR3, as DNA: TGTGCCAGCGCGTCGGGAGACCTCTTAGCCAAAAACATTCAGTACTTC. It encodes CASASGDLLAKNIQYF.

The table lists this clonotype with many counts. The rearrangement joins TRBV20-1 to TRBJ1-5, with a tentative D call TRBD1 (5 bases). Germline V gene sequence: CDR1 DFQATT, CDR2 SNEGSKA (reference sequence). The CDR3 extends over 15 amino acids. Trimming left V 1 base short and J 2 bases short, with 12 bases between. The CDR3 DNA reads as TGCAGTGCTAGAGTGGGCGGGGGAGGCAATCAGCCCCAGCATTTT. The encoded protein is CSARVGGGGNQPQHF.

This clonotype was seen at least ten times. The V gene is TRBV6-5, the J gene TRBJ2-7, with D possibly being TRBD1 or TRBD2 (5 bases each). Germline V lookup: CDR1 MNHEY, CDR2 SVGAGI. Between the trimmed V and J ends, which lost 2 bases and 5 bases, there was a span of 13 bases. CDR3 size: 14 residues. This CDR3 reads CASSYPGRPHEQYF. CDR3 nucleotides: TGTGCCAGCAGTTACCCGGGACGGCCCCACGAGCAGTACTTC.

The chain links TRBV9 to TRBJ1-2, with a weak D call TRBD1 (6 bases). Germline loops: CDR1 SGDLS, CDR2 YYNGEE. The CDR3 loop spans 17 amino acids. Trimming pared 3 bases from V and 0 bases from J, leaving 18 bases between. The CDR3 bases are TGTGCCAGCAGCGAAAGCCCGGACAGCCCATCTAACTATGGCTACACCTTC. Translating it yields CASSESPDSPSNYGYTF. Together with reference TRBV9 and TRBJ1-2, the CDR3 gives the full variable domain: DSGVTQTPKHLITATGQRVTLRCSPRSGDLSVYWYQQSLDQGLQFLIQYYNGEERAKGNILERFSAQQFPDLHSELNLSSLELGDSALYFCASSESPDSPSNYGYTFGSGTRLTVV.